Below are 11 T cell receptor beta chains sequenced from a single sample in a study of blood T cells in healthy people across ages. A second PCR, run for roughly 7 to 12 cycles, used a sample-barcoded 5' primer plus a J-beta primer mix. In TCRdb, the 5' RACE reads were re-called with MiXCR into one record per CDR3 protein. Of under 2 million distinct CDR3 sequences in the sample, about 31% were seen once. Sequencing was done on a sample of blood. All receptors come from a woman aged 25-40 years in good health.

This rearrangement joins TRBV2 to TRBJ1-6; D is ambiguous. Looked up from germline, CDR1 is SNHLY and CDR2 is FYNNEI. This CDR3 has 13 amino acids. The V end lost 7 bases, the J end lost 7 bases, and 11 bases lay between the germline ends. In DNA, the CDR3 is TGTGCCAGCATACGGATGCAAAATTCACCCCTCCACTTT. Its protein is CASIRMQNSPLHF.

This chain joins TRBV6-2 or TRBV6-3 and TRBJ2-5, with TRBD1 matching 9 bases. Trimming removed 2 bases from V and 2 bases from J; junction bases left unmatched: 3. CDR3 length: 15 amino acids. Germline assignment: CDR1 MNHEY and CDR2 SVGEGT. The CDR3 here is CASSYRDRDQETQYF. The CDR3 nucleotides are TGTGCCAGCAGTTACAGGGACAGGGATCAAGAGACCCAGTACTTC.

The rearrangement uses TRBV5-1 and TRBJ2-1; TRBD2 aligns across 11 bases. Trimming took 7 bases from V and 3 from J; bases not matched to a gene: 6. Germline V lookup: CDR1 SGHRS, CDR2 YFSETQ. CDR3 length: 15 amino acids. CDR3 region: CASAKLAGDYNEQFF. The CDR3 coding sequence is TGCGCCAGCGCAAAACTAGCGGGGGACTACAATGAGCAGTTCTTC.

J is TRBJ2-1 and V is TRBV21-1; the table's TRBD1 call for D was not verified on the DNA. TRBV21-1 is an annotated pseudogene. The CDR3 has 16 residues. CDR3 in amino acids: CASSKAEVDSKFGQFF. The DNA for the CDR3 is TGTGCCAGCAGCAAAGCGGAGGTGGACAGTAAATTCGGGCAGTTCTTC.

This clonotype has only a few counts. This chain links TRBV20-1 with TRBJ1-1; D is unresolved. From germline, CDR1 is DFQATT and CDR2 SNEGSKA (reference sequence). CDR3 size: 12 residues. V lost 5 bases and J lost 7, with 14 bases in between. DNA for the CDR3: TGCAGTGCTGGCGGGGTAGCTAATGAAGCTTTCTTT. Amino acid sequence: CSAGGVANEAFF.

The CDR3 nucleotides are TGTGCCAGCAGCCAAGATATGGGACTTAACTATGGCTACACCTTC. This codes for CASSQDMGLNYGYTF. The chain uses TRBV3-1 and TRBJ1-2, with a tentative D call TRBD1 (5 bases). The CDR3 contains 15 residues. Germline V gene lookup returns CDR1 LGHDT and CDR2 YNNKEL (reference sequence). With 0 bases removed from V and 1 base from J, the gap between germline ends came to 9 bases.

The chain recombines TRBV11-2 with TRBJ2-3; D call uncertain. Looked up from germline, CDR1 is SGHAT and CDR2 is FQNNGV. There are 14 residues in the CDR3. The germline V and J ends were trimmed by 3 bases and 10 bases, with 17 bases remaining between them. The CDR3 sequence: CASSFSEEATPQYF. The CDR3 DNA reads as TGTGCCAGCAGCTTTTCTGAAGAGGCAACTCCGCAGTATTTT. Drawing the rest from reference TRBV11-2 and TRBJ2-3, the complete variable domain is EAGVAQSPRYKIIEKRQSVAFWCNPISGHATLYWYQQILGQGPKLLIQFQNNGVVDDSQLPKDRFSAERLKGVDSTLKIQPAKLEDSAVYLCASSFSEEATPQYFGPGTRLTVL.

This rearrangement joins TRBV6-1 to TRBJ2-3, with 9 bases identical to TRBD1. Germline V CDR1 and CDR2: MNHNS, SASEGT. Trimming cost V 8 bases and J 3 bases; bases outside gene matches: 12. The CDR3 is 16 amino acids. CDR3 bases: TGTGCCAGCGCGGGTTCTTGGACAGGGGAAACAGATACGCAGTATTTT. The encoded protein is CASAGSWTGETDTQYF.

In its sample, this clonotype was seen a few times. The DNA for the CDR3 is TGCGCCAGCAGCCAGGGGACAGGTGTCTTCGAGCAGTACTTC. It is translated as CASSQGTGVFEQYF. This chain joins TRBV5-1 and TRBJ2-7; 8 bases match TRBD1. This CDR3 contains 14 residues. From germline, CDR1 is SGHRS and CDR2 YFSETQ. With 4 bases clipped from V and 6 bases from J, the junction kept 9 bases outside the gene matches.

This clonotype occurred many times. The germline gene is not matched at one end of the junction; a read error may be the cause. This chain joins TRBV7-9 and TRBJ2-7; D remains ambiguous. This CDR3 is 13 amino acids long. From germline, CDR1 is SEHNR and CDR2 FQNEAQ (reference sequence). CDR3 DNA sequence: TGCGCCAGCAGCTTGGTACAGAACTACGAGCAGTACTTC. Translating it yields CASSLVQNYEQYF.

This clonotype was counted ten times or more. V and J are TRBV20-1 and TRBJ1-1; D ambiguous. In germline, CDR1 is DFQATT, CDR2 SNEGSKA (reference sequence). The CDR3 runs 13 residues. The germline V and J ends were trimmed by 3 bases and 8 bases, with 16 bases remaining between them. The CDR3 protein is CSASGSKGLEAFF. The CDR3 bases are TGCAGTGCTAGTGGGTCTAAGGGTTTAGAAGCTTTCTTT.